Below, 22 T cell receptor beta chains from the same sample are listed, as sequenced in a study of shared clonotypes between healthy human individuals. CD45RO negativity and positive selection for CCR7 defined naive CD8 cells, a population that excluded terminally differentiated effector memory CD45RA+ cells. Using immunoSEQ multiplex PCR, the repertoire was profiled, and TCRdb retains in-frame clones only, with some absent. This table has some 2,000,000 clones, approximately 95% appearing once. Sequenced sample: naive CD8+ T cells sorted from blood. Receptors originate from a man between 18 and 29 years old in good health.

The chain recombines TRBV30 with TRBJ1-5, with 8 bases aligning to TRBD1. Trimming took 2 bases from V and 3 from J; bases not matched to a gene: 6. This CDR3 is built from 15 residues. Germline V gene lookup returns CDR1 GTSNPN and CDR2 SVGIG (reference sequence). Here the CDR3 reads CAWSPTGAPNQPQHF. CDR3 sequence (DNA): TGTGCCTGGAGTCCGACAGGGGCTCCCAATCAGCCCCAGCATTTT.

This clone was observed a handful of times. V gene TRBV7-3 combines with J gene TRBJ2-2; D might be TRBD2 (6 bases). The CDR3 is 14 amino acids. The V gene lost 5 bases and the J gene lost 7 bases, with 14 bases spanning the gap. Looked up from germline, CDR1 is SGHTA and CDR2 is FQGTGA. CDR3 DNA: TGTGCCAGCAGCCCATCGGGACTCCTCGGGGAGCTGTTTTTT. Translation: CASSPSGLLGELFF.

As regards this clone: Other nucleotide sequences from this sample produce the same CDR3. In DNA, the CDR3 is TGTGCCAGCAGCCAGGGCGGCACTGAAGCTTTCTTT. Its translation is CASSQGGTEAFF. This chain links TRBV27 with TRBJ1-1, with D tentatively TRBD1 (5 bases). The germline V gene has CDR1 MNHEY and CDR2 SMNVEV (reference sequence). CDR3 length: 12 amino acids. The V gene lost 6 bases and the J gene lost 4 bases, with 9 bases spanning the gap.

This clone was found once. V and J are TRBV9 and TRBJ1-1; D not certain. This CDR3 comprises 13 residues. Germline CDR1 and CDR2: SGDLS and YYNGEE. Trimming removed 2 bases from V and 3 bases from J, with 8 bases in between. The CDR3 region is CASSVNTHTEAFF. For the CDR3, the DNA is TGTGCCAGCAGCGTGAACACCCACACTGAAGCTTTCTTT.

V usage is TRBV9 and J usage is TRBJ2-5, with 7 bases that match TRBD2. This CDR3 has 16 residues. V lost 0 bases, J lost 5 bases, and 10 bases stayed unmatched. CDR1 and CDR2 from the germline V gene are SGDLS and YYNGEE. This CDR3 reads CASSVGLAVIGETQYF. The CDR3 region has the DNA TGTGCCAGCAGCGTAGGGCTAGCGGTGATCGGTGAGACCCAGTACTTC.

The rearrangement joins TRBV6-5 to TRBJ2-1; possibly TRBD1 for D (8 bases). Germline V gene lookup returns CDR1 MNHEY and CDR2 SVGAGI. Trimming stripped 4 bases from V and 9 bases from J, with 16 bases between. The CDR3 sequence is 14 residues long. As DNA, the CDR3 is TGTGCCAGCAGTTTCGTTACAGGGGGGGGTGAGCAGTTCTTC. Translation: CASSFVTGGGEQFF.

The V gene is TRBV15, the J gene TRBJ2-2; no definite D call. Germline CDR1 LNHNV, CDR2 YYDKDF (reference sequence). The CDR3 runs to 15 residues. The V gene lost 3 bases and the J gene lost 5 bases, with 13 bases spanning the gap. The CDR3 is CATSSEAHLTGELFF. CDR3 in DNA: TGTGCCACCAGCAGTGAGGCGCACTTAACCGGGGAGCTGTTTTTT.

The chain employs TRBV10-1 and TRBJ2-7, with TRBD1 as a possible D gene (5 bases). The germline V gene has CDR1 WNHNN and CDR2 SYGVQD (reference sequence). V was shortened by 3 bases and J by 2 bases, with 11 bases between the two germline ends. The CDR3 loop spans 14 amino acids. CDR3: CASSEGRAAYEQYF. DNA of the CDR3: TGCGCCAGCAGTGAAGGCAGGGCCGCCTACGAGCAGTACTTC.

The J gene is TRBJ2-2, the V gene TRBV7-6, with D possibly being TRBD2 (6 bases). The CDR3 extends over 18 amino acids. Trimming took 5 bases from V and 6 from J, leaving 25 bases between them. CDR1 and CDR2 from the germline V gene are SGHVS and FNYEAQ. CDR3 sequence: CASSREGLGQEGPGELFF. CDR3 coding DNA: TGTGCCAGCAGCAGAGAGGGATTGGGTCAGGAGGGACCCGGGGAGCTGTTTTTT.

On this clone itself: This sample includes further DNA sequences coding for the same CDR3. The rearrangement uses TRBV13 and TRBJ2-1; a weak D match, TRBD1 (6 bases). Trimming took off 6 bases at V and 8 bases at J, with 11 bases between the two ends. The length of the CDR3 is 12 residues. Germline V gene data show CDR1 as PRHDT and CDR2 as FYEKMQ (reference sequence). CDR3 in DNA: TGTGCCAGCAGTTCATACAGGGATGAGCAGTTCTTC. Its protein product is CASSSYRDEQFF.

This chain uses TRBV25-1 with TRBJ1-1, with D maybe TRBD1 (5 bases). CDR1 is MGHDK and CDR2 is SYGVNS in the germline V gene. The CDR3 has 10 amino acids. Deletions cut 6 bases from V and 8 bases from J, with 7 bases between. The CDR3 DNA reads TGTGCCAGCAGGGAGGGGGAAGCTTTCTTT. Amino acid sequence: CASREGEAFF.

This rearrangement joins TRBV5-1 to TRBJ1-3, with D tentatively TRBD1 (5 bases). Trimming left V 0 bases short and J 0 bases short, with 13 bases between. Germline CDR1 reads SGHRS; CDR2 reads YFSETQ. CDR3 length equals 17 residues. The CDR3 DNA reads as TGCGCCAGCAGCTTGGAATTACGGGGGAGCTCTGGAAACACCATATATTTT. This codes for CASSLELRGSSGNTIYF.

The CDR3 region is CASSLAVAGPYEQYF. CDR3 DNA sequence: TGTGCCAGCAGCTTGGCGGTAGCGGGACCCTACGAGCAGTACTTC. The rearrangement links TRBV5-6 to TRBJ2-7; 8 nucleotides align to TRBD2. The V gene end was trimmed by 0 bases and the J gene end by 2 bases; junction bases not matched to a gene: 4. The CDR3 runs to 15 residues. Germline V gene sequence: CDR1 SGHDT, CDR2 YYEEEE.

V gene TRBV5-1 combines with J gene TRBJ2-3, with a tentative D call TRBD2 (6 bases). The CDR3 extends over 14 amino acids. Trimming took 4 bases from V and 5 from J, leaving 14 bases between them. From germline, CDR1 is SGHRS and CDR2 YFSETQ. The CDR3, as DNA: TGCGCCAGCAGCGCGTTGGGGGGTGAAGATACGCAGTATTTT. Encoded protein: CASSALGGEDTQYF.

The chain couples TRBV4-3 to TRBJ2-2, with TRBD2 as a possible D gene (5 bases). The CDR3 covers 15 residues. V dropped 0 bases and J dropped 6 bases, with 11 bases sitting between them. Germline V gene sequence: CDR1 LGHNA, CDR2 YSLEER. CDR3 residues: CASSQDGPRAGELFF. DNA for the CDR3: TGCGCCAGCAGCCAAGATGGGCCGAGGGCCGGGGAGCTGTTTTTT.

To note about this clone: Other DNA sequences in the same sample also yield this CDR3. The chain has TRBV13 and TRBJ2-7; TRBD1 matches 10 bases. The CDR3 runs to 14 residues. Germline V gives CDR1 PRHDT, CDR2 FYEKMQ (reference sequence). V dropped 4 bases and J dropped 2; count of bases not matched to a gene: 2. The CDR3 nucleotides are TGTGCCAGCAGCTCCGGACAGGGGGCCTACGAGCAGTACTTC. Its protein is CASSSGQGAYEQYF.

The rearrangement links TRBV10-3 to TRBJ2-7; TRBD1 agrees at 7 bases. Germline V lookup: CDR1 ENHRY, CDR2 SYGVKD. Trimming at V came to 8 bases and at J to 4 bases, leaving 5 bases not matched to a gene. The CDR3 is made up of 12 amino acids. The CDR3 is CAIGDSRYEQYF. The CDR3 DNA sequence: TGTGCCATCGGGGACAGTCGGTACGAGCAGTACTTC.

The rearrangement links TRBV27 to TRBJ2-1; perhaps D is TRBD1 or TRBD2 (5 bases each). Per germline, CDR1 MNHEY and CDR2 SMNVEV (reference sequence). V lost 4 bases to trimming and J lost 10 bases, with 17 bases between them. The CDR3 length is 14 residues. The CDR3 coding sequence is TGTGCCAGCAGTTCCGGACACGGAAGGGAGGAGCAGTTCTTC. Translated: CASSSGHGREEQFF.

The V and J genes are TRBV7-9 and TRBJ1-2; D gene uncertain. Germline V gene sequence: CDR1 SEHNR, CDR2 FQNEAQ (reference sequence). V lost 1 base and J lost 0, with 6 bases in between. The CDR3 has 14 residues. This CDR3 reads CASSLGGANYGYTF. The CDR3 DNA sequence: TGTGCCAGCAGCTTAGGAGGAGCTAACTATGGCTACACCTTC.

This clone came up once. V is TRBV5-6 and J is TRBJ2-2; 11 bases map to TRBD1. In germline, CDR1 is SGHDT, CDR2 YYEEEE. The CDR3 has 16 residues. The trim removed 4 bases at V and 4 bases at J, leaving 6 bases unmatched. The CDR3 protein is CASSQTGTGGTGELFF. The DNA for the CDR3 is TGTGCCAGCAGCCAAACCGGGACAGGGGGCACCGGGGAGCTGTTTTTT. The variable domain in full, completed from reference TRBV5-6 and TRBJ2-2, reads DAGVTQSPTHLIKTRGQQVTLRCSPKSGHDTVSWYQQALGQGPQFIFQYYEEEERQRGNFPDRFSGHQFPNYSSELNVNALLLGDSALYLCASSQTGTGGTGELFFGEGSRLTVL.

About this clone itself: The germline gene is not matched at one end of the junction; a read error may be the cause. V gene TRBV10-3 combines with J gene TRBJ1-2; perhaps TRBD1 as D (5 bases). Germline V gene sequence: CDR1 ENHRY, CDR2 SYGVKD. The CDR3 covers 13 residues. The CDR3 sequence: CAISESGDVTWSF. The CDR3 bases are TGTGCCATCAGTGAGTCGGGGGACGTTACATGGTCGTTC.

The gene calls are TRBV25-1 and TRBJ1-4, with D hard to call. The germline V gene has CDR1 MGHDK and CDR2 SYGVNS. Trimming pared 1 base from V and 7 bases from J, leaving 7 bases between. The CDR3 consists of 13 residues. CDR3 DNA: TGTGCCAGCAGTGAATTCGGTGGTGAAAAACTGTTTTTT. As protein: CASSEFGGEKLFF.